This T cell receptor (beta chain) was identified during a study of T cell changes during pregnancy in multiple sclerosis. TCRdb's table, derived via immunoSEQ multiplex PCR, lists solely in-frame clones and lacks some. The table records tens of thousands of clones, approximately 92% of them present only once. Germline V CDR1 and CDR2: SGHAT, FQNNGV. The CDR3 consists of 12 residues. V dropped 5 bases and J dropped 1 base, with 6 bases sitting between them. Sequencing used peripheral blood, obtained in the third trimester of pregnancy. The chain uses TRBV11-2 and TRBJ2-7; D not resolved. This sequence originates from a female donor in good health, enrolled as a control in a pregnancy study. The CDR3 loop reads CASSPESYEQYF. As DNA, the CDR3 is TGTGCCAGCAGCCCCGAGTCCTACGAGCAGTACTTC.